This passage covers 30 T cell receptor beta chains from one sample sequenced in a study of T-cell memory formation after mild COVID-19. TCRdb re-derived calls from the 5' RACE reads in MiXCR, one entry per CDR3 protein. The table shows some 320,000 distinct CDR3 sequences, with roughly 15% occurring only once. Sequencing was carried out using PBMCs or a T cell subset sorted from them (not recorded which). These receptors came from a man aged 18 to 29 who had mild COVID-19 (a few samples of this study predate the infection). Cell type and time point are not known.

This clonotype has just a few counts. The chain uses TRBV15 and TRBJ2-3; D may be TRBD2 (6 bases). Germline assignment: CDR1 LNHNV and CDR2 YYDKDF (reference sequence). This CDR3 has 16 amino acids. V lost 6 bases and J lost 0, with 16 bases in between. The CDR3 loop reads CATSPNPGTSTDTQYF. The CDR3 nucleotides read TGTGCCACCAGTCCCAACCCCGGGACTAGCACAGATACGCAGTATTTT. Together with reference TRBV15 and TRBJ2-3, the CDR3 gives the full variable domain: DAMVIQNPRYQVTQFGKPVTLSCSQTLNHNVMYWYQQKSSQAPKLLFHYYDKDFNNEADTPDNFQSRRPNTSFCFLDIRSPGLGDTAMYLCATSPNPGTSTDTQYFGPGTRLTVL.

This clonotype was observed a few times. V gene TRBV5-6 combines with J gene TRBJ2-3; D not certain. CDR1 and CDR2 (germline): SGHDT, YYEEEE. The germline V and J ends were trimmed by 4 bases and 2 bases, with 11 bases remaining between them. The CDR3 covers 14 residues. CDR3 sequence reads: CASSLQHFTDTQYF. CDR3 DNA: TGTGCCAGCAGCCTACAGCATTTCACAGATACGCAGTATTTT.

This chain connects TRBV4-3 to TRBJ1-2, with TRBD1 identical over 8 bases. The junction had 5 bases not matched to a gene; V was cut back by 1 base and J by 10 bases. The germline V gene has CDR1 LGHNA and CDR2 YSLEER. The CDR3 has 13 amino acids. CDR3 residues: CASSQVVTGAYTF. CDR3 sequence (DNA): TGCGCCAGCAGCCAAGTCGTGACAGGGGCCTACACCTTC.

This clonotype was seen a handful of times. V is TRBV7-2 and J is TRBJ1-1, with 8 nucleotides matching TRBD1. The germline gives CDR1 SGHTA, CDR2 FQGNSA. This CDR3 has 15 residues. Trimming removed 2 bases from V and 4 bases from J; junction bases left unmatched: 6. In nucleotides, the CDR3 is TGTGCCAGCAGCTTACAGGGGGCGAGATTCACTGAAGCTTTCTTT. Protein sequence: CASSLQGARFTEAFF. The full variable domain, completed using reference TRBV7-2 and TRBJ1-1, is GAGVSQSPSNKVTEKGKDVELRCDPISGHTALYWYRQSLGQGLEFLIYFQGNSAPDKSGLPSDRFSAERTGGSVSTLTIQRTQQEDSAVYLCASSLQGARFTEAFFGQGTRLTVV.

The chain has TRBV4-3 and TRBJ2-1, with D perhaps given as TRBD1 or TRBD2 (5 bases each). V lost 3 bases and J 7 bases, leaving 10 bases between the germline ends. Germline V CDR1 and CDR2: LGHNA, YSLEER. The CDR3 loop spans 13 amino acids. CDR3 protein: CASSQGVGNEQFF. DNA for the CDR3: TGCGCCAGCAGCCAGGGGGTCGGGAATGAGCAGTTCTTC.

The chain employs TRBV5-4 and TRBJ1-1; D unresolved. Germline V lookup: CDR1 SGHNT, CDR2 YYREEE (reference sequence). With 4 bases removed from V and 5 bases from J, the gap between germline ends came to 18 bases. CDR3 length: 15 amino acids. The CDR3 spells CASSPRISGLTEAFF. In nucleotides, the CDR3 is TGTGCCAGCAGCCCCCGTATTTCTGGTTTGACTGAAGCTTTCTTT.

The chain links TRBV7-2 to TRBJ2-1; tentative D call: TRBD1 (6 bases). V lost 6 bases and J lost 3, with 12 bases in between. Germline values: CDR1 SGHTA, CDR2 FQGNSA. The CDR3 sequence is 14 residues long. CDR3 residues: CASSVLGGYNEQFF. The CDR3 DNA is TGTGCCAGCAGTGTGTTAGGGGGCTACAATGAGCAGTTCTTC.

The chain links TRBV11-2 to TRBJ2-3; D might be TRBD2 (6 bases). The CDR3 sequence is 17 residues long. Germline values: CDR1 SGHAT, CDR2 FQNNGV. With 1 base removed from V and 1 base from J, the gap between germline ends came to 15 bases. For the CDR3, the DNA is TGTGCCAGCAGCTTAGGACCCGCTAGGGAGGGCACAGATACGCAGTATTTT. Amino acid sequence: CASSLGPAREGTDTQYF.

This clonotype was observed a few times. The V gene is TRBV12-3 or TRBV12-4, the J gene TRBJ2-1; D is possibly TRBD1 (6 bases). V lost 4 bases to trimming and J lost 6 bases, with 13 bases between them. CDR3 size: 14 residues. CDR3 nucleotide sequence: TGTGCCAGCAGTTCCCCCCAGGGGCCCAATGAGCAGTTCTTC. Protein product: CASSSPQGPNEQFF.

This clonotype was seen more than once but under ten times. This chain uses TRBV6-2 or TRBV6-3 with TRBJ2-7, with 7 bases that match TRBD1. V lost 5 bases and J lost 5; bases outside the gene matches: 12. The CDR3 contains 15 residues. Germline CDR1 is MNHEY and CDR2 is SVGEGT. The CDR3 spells CASSPPEQGIHEQYF. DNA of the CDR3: TGTGCCAGCAGTCCCCCGGAACAGGGGATTCACGAGCAGTACTTC.

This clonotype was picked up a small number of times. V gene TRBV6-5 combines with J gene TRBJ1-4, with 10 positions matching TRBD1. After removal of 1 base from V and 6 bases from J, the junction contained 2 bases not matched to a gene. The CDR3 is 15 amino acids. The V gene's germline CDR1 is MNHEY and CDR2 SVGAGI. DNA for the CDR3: TGTGCCAGCAGTTACTACGGGACAGGGGATGAAAAACTGTTTTTT. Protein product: CASSYYGTGDEKLFF.

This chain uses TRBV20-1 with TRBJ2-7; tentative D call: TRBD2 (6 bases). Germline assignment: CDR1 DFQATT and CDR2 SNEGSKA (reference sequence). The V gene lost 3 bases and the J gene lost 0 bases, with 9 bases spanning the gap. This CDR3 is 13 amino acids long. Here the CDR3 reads CSASPGGSYEQYF. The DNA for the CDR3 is TGCAGTGCTAGTCCCGGGGGCTCCTACGAGCAGTACTTC.

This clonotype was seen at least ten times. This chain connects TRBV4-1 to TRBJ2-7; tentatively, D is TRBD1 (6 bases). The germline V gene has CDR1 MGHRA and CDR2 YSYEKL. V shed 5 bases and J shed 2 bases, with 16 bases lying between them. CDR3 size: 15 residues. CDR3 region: CASSYTGNPTYEQYF. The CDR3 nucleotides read TGCGCCAGCAGCTACACAGGGAACCCCACCTACGAGCAGTACTTC.

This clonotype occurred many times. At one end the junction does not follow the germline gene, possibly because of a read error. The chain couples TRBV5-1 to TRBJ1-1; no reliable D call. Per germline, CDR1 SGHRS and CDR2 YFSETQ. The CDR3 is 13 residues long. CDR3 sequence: CASSLGWNTEAFF. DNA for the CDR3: TGTGCCAGCAGCTTGGGCTGGAACACTGAAGCTTTCTTT.

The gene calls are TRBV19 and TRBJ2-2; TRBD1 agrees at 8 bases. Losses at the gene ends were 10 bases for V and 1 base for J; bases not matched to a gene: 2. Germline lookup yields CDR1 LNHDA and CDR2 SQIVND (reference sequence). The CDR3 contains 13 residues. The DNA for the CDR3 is TGTGCCATGGGACAGGAGAACACCGGGGAGCTGTTTTTT. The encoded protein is CAMGQENTGELFF.

This chain's CDR3 is CASSESGGALDTQYF. CDR3 sequence (DNA): TGTGCCAGCAGCGAAAGCGGGGGGGCCTTGGATACGCAGTATTTT. The rearrangement joins TRBV7-9 to TRBJ2-3; 10 bases map to TRBD2. The junction had 8 bases not matched to a gene; V was cut back by 5 bases and J by 6 bases. Germline V gives CDR1 SEHNR, CDR2 FQNEAQ (reference sequence). The CDR3 sequence is 15 residues long.

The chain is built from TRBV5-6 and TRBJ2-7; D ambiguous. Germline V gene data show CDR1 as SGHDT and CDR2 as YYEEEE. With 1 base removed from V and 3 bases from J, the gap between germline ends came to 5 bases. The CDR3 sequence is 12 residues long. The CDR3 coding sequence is TGTGCCAGCAGCTTGAATGGCTACGAGCAGTACGTC. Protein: CASSLNGYEQYV.

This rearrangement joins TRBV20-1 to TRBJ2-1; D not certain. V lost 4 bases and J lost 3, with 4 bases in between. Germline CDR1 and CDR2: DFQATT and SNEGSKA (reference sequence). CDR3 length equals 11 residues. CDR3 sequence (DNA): TGCAGTGCTAACAGCTACAATGAGCAGTTCTTC. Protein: CSANSYNEQFF.

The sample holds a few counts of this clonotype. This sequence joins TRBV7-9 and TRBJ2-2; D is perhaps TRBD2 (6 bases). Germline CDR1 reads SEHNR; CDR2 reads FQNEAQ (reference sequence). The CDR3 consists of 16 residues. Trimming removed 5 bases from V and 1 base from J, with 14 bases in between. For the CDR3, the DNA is TGTGCCAGCAGCGCCGCAGGGCGGGAGAACACCGGGGAGCTGTTTTTT. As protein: CASSAAGRENTGELFF. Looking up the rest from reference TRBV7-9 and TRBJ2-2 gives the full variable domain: DTGVSQNPRHKITKRGQNVTFRCDPISEHNRLYWYRQTLGQGPEFLTYFQNEAQLEKSRLLSDRFSAERPKGSFSTLEIQRTEQGDSAMYLCASSAAGRENTGELFFGEGSRLTVL.

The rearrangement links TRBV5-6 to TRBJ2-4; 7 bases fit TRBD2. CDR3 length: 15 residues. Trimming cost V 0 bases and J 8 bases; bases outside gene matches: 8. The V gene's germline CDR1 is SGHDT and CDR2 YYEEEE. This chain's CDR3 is CASSLVMSGGDIQYF. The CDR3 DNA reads TGTGCCAGCAGCTTGGTCATGTCGGGGGGAGACATTCAGTACTTC.

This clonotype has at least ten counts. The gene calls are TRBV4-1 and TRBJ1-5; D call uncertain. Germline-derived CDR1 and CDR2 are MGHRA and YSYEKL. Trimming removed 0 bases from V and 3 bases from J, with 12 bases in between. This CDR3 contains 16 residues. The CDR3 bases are TGCGCCAGCAGCCAAGATCACGGGAACCTCAATCAGCCCCAGCATTTT. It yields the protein CASSQDHGNLNQPQHF.

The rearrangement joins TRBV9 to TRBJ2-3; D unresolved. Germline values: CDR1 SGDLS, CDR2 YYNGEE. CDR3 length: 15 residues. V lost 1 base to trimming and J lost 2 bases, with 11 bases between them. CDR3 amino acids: CASSVSFWATDTQYF. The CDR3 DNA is TGTGCCAGCAGCGTAAGTTTCTGGGCCACAGATACGCAGTATTTT.

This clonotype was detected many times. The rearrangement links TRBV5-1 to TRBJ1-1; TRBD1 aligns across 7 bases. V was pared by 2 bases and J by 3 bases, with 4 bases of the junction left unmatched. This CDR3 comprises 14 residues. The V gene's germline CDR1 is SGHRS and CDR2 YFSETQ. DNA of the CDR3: TGCGCCAGCAGCTTTACAGGGGTGTACACTGAAGCTTTCTTT. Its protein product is CASSFTGVYTEAFF.

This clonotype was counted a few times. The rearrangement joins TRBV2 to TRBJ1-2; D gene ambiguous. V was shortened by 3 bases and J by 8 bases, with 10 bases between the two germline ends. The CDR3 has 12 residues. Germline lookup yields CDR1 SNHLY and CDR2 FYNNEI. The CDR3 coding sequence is TGTGCCAGCAGTGATGCCGGGATCGGCTACACCTTC. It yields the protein CASSDAGIGYTF.

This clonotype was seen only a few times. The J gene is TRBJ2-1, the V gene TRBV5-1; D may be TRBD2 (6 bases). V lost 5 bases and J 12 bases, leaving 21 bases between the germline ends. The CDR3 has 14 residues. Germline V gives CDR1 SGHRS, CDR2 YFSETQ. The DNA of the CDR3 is TGCGCCAGCAGTCGGGACTCCGTTTCAGATAGGCAGTTCTTC. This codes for CASSRDSVSDRQFF.

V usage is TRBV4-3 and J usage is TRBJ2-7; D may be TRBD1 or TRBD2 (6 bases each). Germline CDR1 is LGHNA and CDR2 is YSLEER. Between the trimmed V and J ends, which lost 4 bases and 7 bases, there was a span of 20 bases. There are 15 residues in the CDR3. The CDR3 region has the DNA TGCGCCAGCAGCCCTCGACGGCCGGGGGCTGGGGAGCAGTACTTC. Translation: CASSPRRPGAGEQYF.

The CDR3 protein is CASSPERTGGIHEQFF. CDR3 nucleotides: TGTGCCAGCAGTCCGGAACGGACAGGGGGGATCCATGAGCAGTTCTTC. The chain carries TRBV12-3 or TRBV12-4 and TRBJ2-1; TRBD1 aligns across 10 bases. The CDR3 contains 16 residues. Trimming removed 5 bases from V and 8 bases from J; junction bases left unmatched: 12.

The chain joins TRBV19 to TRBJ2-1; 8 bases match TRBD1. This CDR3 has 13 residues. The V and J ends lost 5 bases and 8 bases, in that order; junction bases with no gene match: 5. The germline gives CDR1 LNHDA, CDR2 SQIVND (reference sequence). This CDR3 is CASSLQGAYEQFF. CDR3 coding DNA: TGTGCCAGTAGTCTGCAGGGGGCGTATGAGCAGTTCTTC.

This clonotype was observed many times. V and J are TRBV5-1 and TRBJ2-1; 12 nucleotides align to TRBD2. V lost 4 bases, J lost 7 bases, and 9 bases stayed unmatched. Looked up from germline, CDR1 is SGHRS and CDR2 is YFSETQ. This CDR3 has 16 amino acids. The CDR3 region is CASSATSGGSWNEQFF. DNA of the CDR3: TGCGCCAGCAGCGCCACTAGCGGGGGGTCGTGGAATGAGCAGTTCTTC. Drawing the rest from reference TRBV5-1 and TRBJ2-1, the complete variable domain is KAGVTQTPRYLIKTRGQQVTLSCSPISGHRSVSWYQQTPGQGLQFLFEYFSETQRNKGNFPGRFSGRQFSNSRSEMNVSTLELGDSALYLCASSATSGGSWNEQFFGPGTRLTVL.

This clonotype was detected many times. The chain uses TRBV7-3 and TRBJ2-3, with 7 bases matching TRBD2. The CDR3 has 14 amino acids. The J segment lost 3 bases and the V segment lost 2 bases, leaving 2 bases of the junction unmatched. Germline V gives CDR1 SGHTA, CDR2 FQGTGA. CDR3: CASSLLGGTDTQYF. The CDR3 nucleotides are TGTGCCAGCAGCTTATTGGGGGGGACAGATACGCAGTATTTT.